These 7 T cell receptor beta chains share one sample of origin, sequenced in a study of CD8 T cells in ankylosing spondylitis. Study-wide findings and caveats: Made up of eight highly homologous variants, a TCR beta motif appeared characteristic of ankylosing spondylitis blood.

In TCRdb, the 5' RACE reads were re-called with MiXCR into one record per CDR3 protein. The sample consists of roughly 470,000 distinct CDR3 sequences, roughly a quarter of them appearing once. Their specific antigens are unknown. The specimen was blood, either unsorted or a sorted T cell fraction (not recorded which). All receptors derive from a male donor with ankylosing spondylitis.

This clonotype was recorded a few times. The chain uses TRBV5-1 and TRBJ2-5; D tentatively reads TRBD1 or TRBD2 (5 bases each). CDR3 length: 16 amino acids. Germline V gene lookup returns CDR1 SGHRS and CDR2 YFSETQ. With 0 bases removed from V and 1 base from J, the gap between germline ends came to 13 bases. The CDR3 region is CASSLEGPPVQETQYF. The CDR3 DNA sequence: TGCGCCAGCAGCTTGGAGGGACCCCCTGTCCAAGAGACCCAGTACTTC.

The genes are TRBV20-1 and TRBJ2-3; 9 nucleotides match TRBD2. In germline, CDR1 is DFQATT, CDR2 SNEGSKA (reference sequence). CDR3 size: 16 residues. The ends lost 1 base at V and 8 bases at J; junction bases unmatched: 13. The CDR3 DNA sequence: TGCAGTGCTAGAGGAGGGGGGCTAGCGGGATTCGGTACGCAGTATTTT. Its protein product is CSARGGGLAGFGTQYF.

The chain employs TRBV21-1 and TRBJ2-1; TRBD2 is taken as the D call from the table, unchecked against the DNA. TRBV21-1 is shown as a pseudogene. The CDR3 has 19 residues. The CDR3 here is CASDSSGTSVLSSYNEQFF. The DNA for the CDR3 is TGTGCCAGCGACTCTTCCGGGACTAGCGTCCTTAGCTCCTACAATGAGCAGTTCTTC.

Here the CDR3 DNA reads TGCAGTGCTAGGTGGGGGAGAAGCACAGATACGCAGTATTTT. As protein: CSARWGRSTDTQYF. The J gene is TRBJ2-3, the V gene TRBV20-1; D assignment may be TRBD1 or TRBD2 (5 bases each). The germline gives CDR1 DFQATT, CDR2 SNEGSKA (reference sequence). The V gene lost 3 bases and the J gene lost 0 bases, with 10 bases spanning the gap. This CDR3 is 14 amino acids long.

The rearrangement uses TRBV14 and TRBJ1-2; D possibly corresponds to TRBD1 (5 bases). The V end lost 4 bases, the J end lost 4 bases, and 13 bases lay between the germline ends. The CDR3 has 14 amino acids. Germline V gives CDR1 SGHDN, CDR2 FVKESK. The CDR3 coding sequence is TGTGCCAGCAGCCGGACGGGGGAAATCTATGGCTACACCTTC. Its protein is CASSRTGEIYGYTF.

The table lists this clonotype with many counts. The chain joins TRBV5-1 to TRBJ2-1; 7 bases fit TRBD2. Trimming at V came to 4 bases and at J to 4 bases, leaving 11 bases not matched to a gene. Per germline, CDR1 SGHRS and CDR2 YFSETQ. This CDR3 region has 16 residues. The CDR3 nucleotides are TGCGCCAGCAGCCCCGATAGCAGGGAGGGGTACAATGAGCAGTTCTTC. Amino acid sequence: CASSPDSREGYNEQFF. The variable domain in full, with the rest retrieved from reference TRBV5-1 and TRBJ2-1, is KAGVTQTPRYLIKTRGQQVTLSCSPISGHRSVSWYQQTPGQGLQFLFEYFSETQRNKGNFPGRFSGRQFSNSRSEMNVSTLELGDSALYLCASSPDSREGYNEQFFGPGTRLTVL.

The chain carries TRBV7-9 and TRBJ1-3; D not certain. The CDR3 spans 15 residues. Looked up from germline, CDR1 is SEHNR and CDR2 is FQNEAQ (reference sequence). V lost 2 bases, J lost 0 bases, and 8 bases lay in between. In DNA, the CDR3 is TGTGCCAGCAGCTTAACCCTATCCTCTGGAAACACCATATATTTT. Its translation: CASSLTLSSGNTIYF.